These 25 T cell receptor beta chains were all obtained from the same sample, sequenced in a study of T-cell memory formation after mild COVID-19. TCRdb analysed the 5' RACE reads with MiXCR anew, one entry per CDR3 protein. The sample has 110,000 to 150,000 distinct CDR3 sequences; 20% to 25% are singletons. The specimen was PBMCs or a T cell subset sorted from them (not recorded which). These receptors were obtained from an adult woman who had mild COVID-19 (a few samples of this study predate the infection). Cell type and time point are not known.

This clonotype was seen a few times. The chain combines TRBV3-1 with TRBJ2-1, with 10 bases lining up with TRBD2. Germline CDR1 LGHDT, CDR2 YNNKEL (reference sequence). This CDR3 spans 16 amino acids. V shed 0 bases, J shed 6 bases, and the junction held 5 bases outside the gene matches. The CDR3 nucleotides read TGTGCCAGCAGCCAAGATCTACTAGCGGGGATCAATGAGCAGTTCTTC. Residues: CASSQDLLAGINEQFF.

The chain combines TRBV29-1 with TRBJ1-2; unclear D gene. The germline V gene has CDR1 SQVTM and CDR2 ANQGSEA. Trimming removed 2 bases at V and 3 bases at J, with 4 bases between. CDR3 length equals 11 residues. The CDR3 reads CSVERDYGYTF. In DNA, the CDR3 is TGCAGCGTTGAACGTGACTATGGCTACACCTTC.

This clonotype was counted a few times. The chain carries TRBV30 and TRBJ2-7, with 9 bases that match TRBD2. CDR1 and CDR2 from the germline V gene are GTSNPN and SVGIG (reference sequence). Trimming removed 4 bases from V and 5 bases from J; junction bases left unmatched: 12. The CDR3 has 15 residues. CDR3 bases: TGTGCCTGGAACATCGGGGTAGCGGGGGAGGACGAGCAGTACTTC. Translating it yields CAWNIGVAGEDEQYF.

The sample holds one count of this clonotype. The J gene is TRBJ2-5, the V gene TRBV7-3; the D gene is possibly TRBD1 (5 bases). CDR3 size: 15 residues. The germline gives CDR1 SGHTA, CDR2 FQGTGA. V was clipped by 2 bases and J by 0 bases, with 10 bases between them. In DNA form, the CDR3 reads TGTGCCAGCAGCTTAGACGACAGCTACCAAGAGACCCAGTACTTC. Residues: CASSLDDSYQETQYF.

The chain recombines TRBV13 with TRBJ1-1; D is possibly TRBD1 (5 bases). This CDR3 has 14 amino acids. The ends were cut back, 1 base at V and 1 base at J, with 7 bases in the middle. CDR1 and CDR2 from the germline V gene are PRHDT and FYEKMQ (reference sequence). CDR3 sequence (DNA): TGTGCCAGCAGCTTAGCCAGGGAGAACACTGAAGCTTTCTTT. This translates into CASSLARENTEAFF.

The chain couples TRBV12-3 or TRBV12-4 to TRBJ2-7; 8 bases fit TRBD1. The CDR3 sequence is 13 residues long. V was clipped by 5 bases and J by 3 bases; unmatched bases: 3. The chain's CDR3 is CASSDRGFYEQYF. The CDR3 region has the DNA TGTGCCAGCAGTGACAGGGGATTCTACGAGCAGTACTTC.

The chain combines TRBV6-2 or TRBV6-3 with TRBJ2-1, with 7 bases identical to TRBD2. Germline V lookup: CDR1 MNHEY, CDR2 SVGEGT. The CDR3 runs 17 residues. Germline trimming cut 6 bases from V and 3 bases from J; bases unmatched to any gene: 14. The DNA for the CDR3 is TGTGCCAGCAGCCTCCCCGTGGCGGGAGCGTTCTACAATGAGCAGTTCTTC. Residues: CASSLPVAGAFYNEQFF.

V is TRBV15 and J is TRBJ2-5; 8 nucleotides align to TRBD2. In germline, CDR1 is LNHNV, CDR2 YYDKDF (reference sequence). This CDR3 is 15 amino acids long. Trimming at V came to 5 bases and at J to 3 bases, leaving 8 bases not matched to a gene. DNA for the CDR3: TGTGCCACCAGCTCTCTTGGAGCGGGAGAAGAGACCCAGTACTTC. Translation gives CATSSLGAGEETQYF.

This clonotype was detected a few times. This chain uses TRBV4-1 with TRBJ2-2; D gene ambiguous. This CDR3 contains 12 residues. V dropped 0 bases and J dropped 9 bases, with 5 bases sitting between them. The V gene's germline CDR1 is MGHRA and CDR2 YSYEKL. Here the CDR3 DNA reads TGCGCCAGCAGCCAAGATAATCGGGAGCTGTTTTTT. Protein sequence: CASSQDNRELFF.

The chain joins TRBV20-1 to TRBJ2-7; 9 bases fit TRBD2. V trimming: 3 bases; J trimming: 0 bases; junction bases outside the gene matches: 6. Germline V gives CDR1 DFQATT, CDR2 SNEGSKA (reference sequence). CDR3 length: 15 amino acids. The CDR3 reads CSARVLAGGSYEQYF. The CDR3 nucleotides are TGCAGTGCTAGGGTACTAGCGGGTGGCTCCTACGAGCAGTACTTC.

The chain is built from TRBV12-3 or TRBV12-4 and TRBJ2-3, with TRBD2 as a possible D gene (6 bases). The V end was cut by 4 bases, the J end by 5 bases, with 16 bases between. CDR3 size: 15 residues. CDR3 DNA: TGTGCCAGCAGTTCCCCCGTTACGGGAGAAGATACGCAGTATTTT. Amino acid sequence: CASSSPVTGEDTQYF.

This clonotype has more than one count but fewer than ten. The CDR3 DNA is TGCAGCGTTGACCAAGGGACTGGGGCCAACGTCCTGACTTTC. Translation: CSVDQGTGANVLTF. This rearrangement joins TRBV29-1 to TRBJ2-6; D ambiguous. V was cut by 3 bases and J by 2 bases, with 8 bases left in between. Germline CDR1 is SQVTM and CDR2 is ANQGSEA. The CDR3 is 14 amino acids.

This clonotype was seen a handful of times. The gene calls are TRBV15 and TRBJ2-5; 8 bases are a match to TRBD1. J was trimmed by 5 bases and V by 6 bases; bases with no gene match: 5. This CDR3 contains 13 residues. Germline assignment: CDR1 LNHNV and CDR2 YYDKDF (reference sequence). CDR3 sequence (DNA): TGTGCCACCAGACAGACAGGGGACGAGACCCAGTACTTC. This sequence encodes CATRQTGDETQYF.

The CDR3 DNA reads TGTGCCAGCAGGAACCCGGATGGGACAGGCAACTACGAGCAGTACTTC. It codes for CASRNPDGTGNYEQYF. The V gene is TRBV2, the J gene TRBJ2-7; 8 bases map to TRBD1. The CDR3 is 16 residues long. Losses at the gene ends were 6 bases for V and 3 bases for J; bases not matched to a gene: 13. The V gene's germline CDR1 is SNHLY and CDR2 FYNNEI.

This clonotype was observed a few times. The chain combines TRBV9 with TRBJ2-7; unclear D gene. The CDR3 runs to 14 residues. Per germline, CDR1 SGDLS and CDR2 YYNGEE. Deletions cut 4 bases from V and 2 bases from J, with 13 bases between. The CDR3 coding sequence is TGTGCCAGCAGCACCGGACCGAACGCCTACGAGCAGTACTTC. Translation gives CASSTGPNAYEQYF.

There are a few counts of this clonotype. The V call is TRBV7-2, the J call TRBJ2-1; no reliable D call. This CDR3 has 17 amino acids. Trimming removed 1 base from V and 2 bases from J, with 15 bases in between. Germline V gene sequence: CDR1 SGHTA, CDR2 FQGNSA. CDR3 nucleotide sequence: TGTGCCAGCAGCTTAGAATCTCCTATTACGACCTACAATGAGCAGTTCTTC. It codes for CASSLESPITTYNEQFF.

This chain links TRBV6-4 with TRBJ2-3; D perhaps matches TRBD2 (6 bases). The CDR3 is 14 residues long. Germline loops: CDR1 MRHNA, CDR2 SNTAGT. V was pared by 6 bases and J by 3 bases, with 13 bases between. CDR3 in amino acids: CASSPAAGTDTQYF. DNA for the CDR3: TGTGCCAGCAGCCCCGCGGCGGGAACAGATACGCAGTATTTT.

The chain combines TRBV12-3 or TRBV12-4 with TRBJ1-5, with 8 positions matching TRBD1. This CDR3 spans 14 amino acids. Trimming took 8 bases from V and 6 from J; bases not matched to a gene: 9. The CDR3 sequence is CASRGQGAFQPQHF. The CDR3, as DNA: TGTGCCAGCCGGGGTCAGGGGGCATTTCAGCCCCAGCATTTT.

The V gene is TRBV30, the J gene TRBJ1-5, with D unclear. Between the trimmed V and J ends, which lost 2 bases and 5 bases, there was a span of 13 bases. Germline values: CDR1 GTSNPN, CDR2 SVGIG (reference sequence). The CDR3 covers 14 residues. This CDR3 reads CAWSSGRMDQPQHF. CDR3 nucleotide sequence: TGTGCCTGGAGTTCCGGGCGAATGGATCAGCCCCAGCATTTT.

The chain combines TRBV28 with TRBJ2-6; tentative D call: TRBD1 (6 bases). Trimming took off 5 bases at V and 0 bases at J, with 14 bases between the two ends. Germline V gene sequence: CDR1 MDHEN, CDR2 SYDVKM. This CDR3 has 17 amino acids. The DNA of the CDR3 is TGTGCCAGCAGTAAAACAGGGTATCTCTCTGGGGCCAACGTCCTGACTTTC. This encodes CASSKTGYLSGANVLTF.

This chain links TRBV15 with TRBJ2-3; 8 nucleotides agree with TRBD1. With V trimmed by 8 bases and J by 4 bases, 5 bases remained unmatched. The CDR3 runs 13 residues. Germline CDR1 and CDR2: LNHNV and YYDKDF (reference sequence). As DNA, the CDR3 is TGTGCCACCGGACAGGGTCAGTCAGATACGCAGTATTTT. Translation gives CATGQGQSDTQYF.

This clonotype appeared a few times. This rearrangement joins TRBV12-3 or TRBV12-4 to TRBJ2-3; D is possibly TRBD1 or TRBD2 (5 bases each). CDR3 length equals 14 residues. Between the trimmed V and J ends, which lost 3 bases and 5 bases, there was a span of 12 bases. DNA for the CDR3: TGTGCCAGCAGTTTTTGGGGCGAGGGAGATACGCAGTATTTT. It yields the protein CASSFWGEGDTQYF.

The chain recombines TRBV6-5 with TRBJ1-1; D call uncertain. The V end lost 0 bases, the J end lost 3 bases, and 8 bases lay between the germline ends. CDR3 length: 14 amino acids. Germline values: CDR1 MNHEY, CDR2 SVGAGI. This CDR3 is CASSYSLQDTEAFF. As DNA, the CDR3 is TGTGCCAGCAGTTACTCCCTACAAGACACTGAAGCTTTCTTT.

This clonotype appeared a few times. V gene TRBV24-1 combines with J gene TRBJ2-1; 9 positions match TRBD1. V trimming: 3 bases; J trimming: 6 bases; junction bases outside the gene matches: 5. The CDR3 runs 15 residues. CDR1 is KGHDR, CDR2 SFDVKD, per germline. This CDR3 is CATSDLGTGINEQFF. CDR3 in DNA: TGTGCCACCAGTGATCTCGGGACAGGGATCAATGAGCAGTTCTTC.

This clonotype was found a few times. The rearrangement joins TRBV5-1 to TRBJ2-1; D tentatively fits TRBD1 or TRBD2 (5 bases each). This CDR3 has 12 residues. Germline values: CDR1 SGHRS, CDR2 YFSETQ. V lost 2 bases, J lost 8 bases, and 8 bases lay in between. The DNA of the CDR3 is TGCGCCAGCAGCTTTGGGGGACATGAGCAGTTCTTC. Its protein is CASSFGGHEQFF.